The TCR beta chain under discussion was sequenced for a study of T cell repertoires in cytomegalovirus infection. General study results and limits: The study identified carriers of CMV plus the relevant HLA from cumulative public TCR beta family frequency. Within the response measured ex vivo, HLA-C-restricted CMV-specific TCR beta clonotypes were dominant.

This clonotype was observed many times. The antigen is not known. TCRdb analysed the reads with MiXCR anew, one entry per CDR3 protein. The data hold 450,000 to 550,000 distinct CDR3 sequences, with more than 15% observed a single time. The V and J ends lost 1 base and 8 bases respectively, with 12 bases between them. The CDR3 runs to 14 residues. Looked up from germline, CDR1 is SEHNR and CDR2 is FQNEAQ (reference sequence). This chain links TRBV7-9 with TRBJ2-1, with D unresolved. This sequence was found in a human donor in good health (CMV status not recorded). Some clones in this sample may be carry-over from other donors' samples. The sequencing sample was made of CD8+ T cells from PBMCs. CDR3 sequence: CASSLVSPNDEQFF. The CDR3, as DNA: TGTGCCAGCAGCTTAGTTAGCCCCAATGATGAGCAGTTCTTC.